The present entry profiles one T cell receptor beta chain with its context. The clone's antigen remains unknown. No base quality information exists; no much larger clone differs at one position. The treatment or condition label of this sample denotes: live attenuated yellow fever vaccine strain. At each blood-draw timepoint, two biological replicates of bulk PBMCs were collected. A standard Ficoll-Paque protocol was used to isolate PBMCs from peripheral blood. RNA was extracted with TriZol from bulk PBMCs, CD4 and CD8 fractions, and dextramer-positive and dextramer-negative fractions. The data were obtained in a study of T cells after yellow fever vaccination (dated by TCRdb to about 2019). Looking at the study overall: The SMART-Seq v4 Ultra Low Input RNA kit was used to prepare libraries from fractions with low cell numbers. To track T-cell clones before and after primary and booster YFV17D yellow fever vaccination, bulk TCR alpha and beta repertoires were sequenced longitudinally. Two healthy male donors made up the cohort, one aged 18 to 30 years and the other aged 30 to 40 years. Bulk PBMC replicates and cell subsets were isolated from blood drawn at multiple timepoints before and after both primary and secondary immunization.

General conclusions and limits of the study: A small share of clonotypes occurred in both CD4 and CD8 compartments, likely arising from convergent recombination. Compared with the primary T-cell response, the secondary T-cell response was weaker but faster, peaking on day 5 rather than day 15. The study included only two donors, which limits how far the findings can be generalized. Computational filtering was needed because FACS-sorted repertoires could contain abundant contaminating clonotypes from the bulk population. Most clones expanded after primary vaccination (around 96% of CD4 and roughly 88% of CD8) were re-detected after the booster, suggesting that broad memory maintenance occurred.

CDR1 and CDR2 (SSHAT, FNYEAQ) derive from the germline V gene (reference sequence). V and J lose 3 bases and 5 bases, and a span of 11 bases separates them. Measured from the cysteine to the phenylalanine, the CDR3 is 14 residues long. Just CDR3 DNA is preserved here, 42 bases in frame from base 1. TCR cDNA was synthesized by 5'RACE template switching, which introduced a universal primer site and unique molecular identifiers. Priming of cDNA synthesis was performed from both the TCR alpha and TCR beta constant segments. Library amplification used two PCR steps, and the second PCR step added sample barcodes and sequencing adapters. Sequencing of libraries was done on Illumina HiSeq 2500 (2x100 bp) or NovaSeq (2x150 bp). Turning to the authors' computational methods: Reads were demultiplexed and collapsed into UMI consensus sequences with MIGEC, and V(D)J alignment was performed with MiXCR. Using edgeR on replicate PBMC samples, clonotypes were called vaccine-responding if FDR was below 0.01 and the log2 fold change was above 5 up to day 15. Each bulk clonotype received a CD4 or CD8 identity based on whether the sequenced CD4 or CD8 repertoire contained that clonotype at higher abundance. The public reads were reprocessed in TCRdb via fastp at Q25 and MiXCR, keeping in-frame beta chains. For every CDR3 protein sequence, its rows merge into one entry that carries the most common genes and DNA. TCRdb, not the original authors, processed these V and J calls. This sample gives a few hundred thousand distinct CDR3 sequences in total; roughly 21% of them show up just once. Roughly an eighth of the sample comes from the top ten.

The chain joins TRBV7-7 to TRBJ2-1; perhaps TRBD1 is the D gene, with 6 bases matching. Sample: PBMCs, taken 15 days after the yellow fever booster vaccination. The TCR originated in a man between 25 and 39 years old who received the YFV17D yellow fever vaccine. The CDR3 protein is CASSLGAGDNEQFF. In nucleotide form, the sequence is TGTGCCAGCAGCTTGGGGGCTGGCGACAATGAGCAGTTCTTC. The CDR3, completed at both ends by the reference TRBV7-7 and TRBJ2-1 genes, gives the full variable domain GAGVSQSPRYKVTKRGQDVTLRCDPISSHATLYWYQQALGQGPEFLTYFNYEAQPDKSGLPSDRFSAERPEGSISTLTIQRTEQRDSAMYRCASSLGAGDNEQFFGPGTRLTVL.